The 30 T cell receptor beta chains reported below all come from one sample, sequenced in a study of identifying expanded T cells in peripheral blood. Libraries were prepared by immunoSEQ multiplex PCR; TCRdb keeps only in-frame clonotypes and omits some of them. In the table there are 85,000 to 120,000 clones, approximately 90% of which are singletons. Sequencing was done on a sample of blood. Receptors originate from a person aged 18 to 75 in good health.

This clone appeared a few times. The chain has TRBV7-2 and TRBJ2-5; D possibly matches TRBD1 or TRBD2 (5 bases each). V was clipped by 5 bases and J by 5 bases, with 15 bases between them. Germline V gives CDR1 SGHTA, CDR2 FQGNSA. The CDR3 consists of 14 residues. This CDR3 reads CASSPRGGGETQYF. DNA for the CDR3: TGTGCCAGCAGCCCACGGGGCGGTGGGGAGACCCAGTACTTC.

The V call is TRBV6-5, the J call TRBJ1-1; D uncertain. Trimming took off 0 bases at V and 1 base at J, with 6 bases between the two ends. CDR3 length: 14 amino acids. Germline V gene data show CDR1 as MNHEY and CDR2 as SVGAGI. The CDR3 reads CASSYSLSNTEAFF. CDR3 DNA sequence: TGTGCCAGCAGTTACTCGTTGTCGAACACTGAAGCTTTCTTT.

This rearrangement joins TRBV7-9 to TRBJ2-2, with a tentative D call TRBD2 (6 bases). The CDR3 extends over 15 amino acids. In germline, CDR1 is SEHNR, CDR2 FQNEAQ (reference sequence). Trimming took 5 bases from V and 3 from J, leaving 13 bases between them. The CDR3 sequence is CASSSAGGYTGELFF. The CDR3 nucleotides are TGTGCCAGCAGCAGCGCAGGAGGGTACACCGGGGAGCTGTTTTTT.

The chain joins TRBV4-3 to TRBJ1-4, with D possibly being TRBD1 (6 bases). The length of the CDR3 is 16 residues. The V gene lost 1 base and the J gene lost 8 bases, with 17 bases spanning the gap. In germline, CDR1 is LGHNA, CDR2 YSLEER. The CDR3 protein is CASSQVGSQGYEKLFF. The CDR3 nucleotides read TGCGCCAGCAGCCAAGTCGGATCCCAGGGGTACGAAAAACTGTTTTTT.

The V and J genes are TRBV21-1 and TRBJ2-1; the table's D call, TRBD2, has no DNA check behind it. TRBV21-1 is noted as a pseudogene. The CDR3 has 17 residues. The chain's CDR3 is CASSFLGGESSYNEQFF. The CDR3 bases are TGTGCCAGCAGCTTCCTGGGCGGGGAAAGCTCCTACAATGAGCAGTTCTTC.

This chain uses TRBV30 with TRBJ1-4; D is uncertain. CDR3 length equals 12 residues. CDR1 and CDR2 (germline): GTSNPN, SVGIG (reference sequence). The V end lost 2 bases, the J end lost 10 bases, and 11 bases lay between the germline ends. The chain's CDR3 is CAWSFQKLKLFF. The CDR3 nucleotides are TGTGCCTGGAGTTTCCAGAAACTAAAACTGTTTTTT.

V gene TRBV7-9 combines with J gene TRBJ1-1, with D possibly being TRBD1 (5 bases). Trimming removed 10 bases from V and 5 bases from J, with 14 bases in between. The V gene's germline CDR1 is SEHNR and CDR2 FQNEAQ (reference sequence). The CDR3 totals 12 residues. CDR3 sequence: CAMDGAGTEAFF. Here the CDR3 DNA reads TGTGCCATGGACGGGGCGGGGACTGAAGCTTTCTTT.

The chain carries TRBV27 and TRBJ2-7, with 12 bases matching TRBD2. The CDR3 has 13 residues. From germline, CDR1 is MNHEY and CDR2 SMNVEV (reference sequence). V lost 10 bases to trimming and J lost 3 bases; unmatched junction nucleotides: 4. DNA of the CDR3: TGTGCCACCCAGACTAGCGGGAGCTACGAGCAGTACTTC. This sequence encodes CATQTSGSYEQYF.

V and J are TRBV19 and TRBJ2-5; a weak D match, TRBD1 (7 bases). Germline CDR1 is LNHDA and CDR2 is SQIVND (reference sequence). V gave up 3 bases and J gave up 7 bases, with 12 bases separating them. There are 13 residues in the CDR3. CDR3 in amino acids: CASSIGQGGTQYF. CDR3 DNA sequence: TGTGCCAGTAGTATCGGCCAGGGGGGGACCCAGTACTTC.

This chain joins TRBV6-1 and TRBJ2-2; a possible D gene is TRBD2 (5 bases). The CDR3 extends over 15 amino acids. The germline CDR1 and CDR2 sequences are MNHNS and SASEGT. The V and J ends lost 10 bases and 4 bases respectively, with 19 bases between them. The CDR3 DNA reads TGTGCCATCCCGACCTTAGCTAGCCGCACCGGGGAGCTGTTTTTT. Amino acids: CAIPTLASRTGELFF.

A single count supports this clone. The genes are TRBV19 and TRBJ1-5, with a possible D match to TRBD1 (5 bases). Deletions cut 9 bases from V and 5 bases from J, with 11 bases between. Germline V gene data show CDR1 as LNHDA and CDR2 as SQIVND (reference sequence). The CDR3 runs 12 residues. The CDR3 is CASQGGYQPQHF. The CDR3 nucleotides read TGTGCCAGCCAGGGAGGGTATCAGCCCCAGCATTTT. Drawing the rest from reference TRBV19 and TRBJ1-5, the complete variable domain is DGGITQSPKYLFRKEGQNVTLSCEQNLNHDAMYWYRQDPGQGLRLIYYSQIVNDFQKGDIAEGYSVSREKKESFPLTVTSAQKNPTAFYLCASQGGYQPQHFGDGTRLSIL.

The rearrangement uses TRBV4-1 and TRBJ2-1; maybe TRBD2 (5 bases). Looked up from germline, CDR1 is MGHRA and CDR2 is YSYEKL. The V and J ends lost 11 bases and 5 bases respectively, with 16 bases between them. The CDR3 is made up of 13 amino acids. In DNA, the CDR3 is TGCGCCTCCAGCCAGACGGGAAACAATGAGCAGTTCTTC. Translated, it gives CASSQTGNNEQFF.

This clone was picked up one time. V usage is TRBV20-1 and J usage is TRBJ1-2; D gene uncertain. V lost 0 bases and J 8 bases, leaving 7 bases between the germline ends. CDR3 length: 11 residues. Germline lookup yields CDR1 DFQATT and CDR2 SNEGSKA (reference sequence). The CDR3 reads CSARDGVGYTF. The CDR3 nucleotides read TGCAGTGCTAGAGACGGGGTAGGCTACACCTTC.

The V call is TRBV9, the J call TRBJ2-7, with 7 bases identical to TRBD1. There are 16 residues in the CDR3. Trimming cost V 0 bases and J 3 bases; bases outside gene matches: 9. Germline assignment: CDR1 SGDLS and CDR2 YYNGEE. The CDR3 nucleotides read TGTGCCAGCAGCGTAGATGCCGGGACAGTAAACTACGAGCAGTACTTC. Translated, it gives CASSVDAGTVNYEQYF.

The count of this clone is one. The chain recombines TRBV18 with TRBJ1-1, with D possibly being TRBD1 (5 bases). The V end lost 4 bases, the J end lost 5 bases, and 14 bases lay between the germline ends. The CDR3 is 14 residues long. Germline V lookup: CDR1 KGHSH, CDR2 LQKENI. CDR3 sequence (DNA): TGTGCCAGCTCACATTCTCGCAGGGAGACTGAAGCTTTCTTT. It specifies CASSHSRRETEAFF.

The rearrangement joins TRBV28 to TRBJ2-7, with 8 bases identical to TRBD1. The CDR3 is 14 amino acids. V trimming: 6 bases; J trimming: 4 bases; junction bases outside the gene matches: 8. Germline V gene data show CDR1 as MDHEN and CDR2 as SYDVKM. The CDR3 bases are TGTGCCAGCAGGTCCCTCACAGGGGGATACGAGCAGTACTTC. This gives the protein CASRSLTGGYEQYF.

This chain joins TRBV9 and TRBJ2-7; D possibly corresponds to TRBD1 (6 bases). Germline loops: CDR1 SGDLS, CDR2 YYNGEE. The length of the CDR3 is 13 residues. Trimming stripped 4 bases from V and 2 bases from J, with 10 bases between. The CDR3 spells CASSRGQTYEQYF. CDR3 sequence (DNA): TGTGCCAGCAGCCGCGGACAGACCTACGAGCAGTACTTC. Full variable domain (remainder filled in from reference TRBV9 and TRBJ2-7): DSGVTQTPKHLITATGQRVTLRCSPRSGDLSVYWYQQSLDQGLQFLIQYYNGEERAKGNILERFSAQQFPDLHSELNLSSLELGDSALYFCASSRGQTYEQYFGPGTRLTVT.

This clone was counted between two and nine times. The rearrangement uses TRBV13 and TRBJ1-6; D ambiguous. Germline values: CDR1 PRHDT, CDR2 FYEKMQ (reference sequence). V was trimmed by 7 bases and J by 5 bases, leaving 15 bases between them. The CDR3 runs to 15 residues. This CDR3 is CASTRGREDNSPLHF. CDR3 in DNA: TGTGCCAGCACCCGAGGGAGGGAAGATAATTCACCCCTCCACTTT.

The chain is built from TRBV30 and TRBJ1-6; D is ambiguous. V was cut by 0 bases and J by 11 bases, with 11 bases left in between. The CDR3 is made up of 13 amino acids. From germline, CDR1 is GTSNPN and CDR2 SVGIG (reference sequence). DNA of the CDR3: TGTGCCTGGAGTGTAACCGGACGCCCACCCCTCCACTTT. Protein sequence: CAWSVTGRPPLHF.

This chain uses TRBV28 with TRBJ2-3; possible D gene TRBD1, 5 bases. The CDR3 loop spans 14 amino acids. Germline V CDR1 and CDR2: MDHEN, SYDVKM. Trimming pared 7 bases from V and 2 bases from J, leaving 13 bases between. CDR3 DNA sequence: TGTGCCAGCAAGGGGAACACAGACACAGATACGCAGTATTTT. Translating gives CASKGNTDTDTQYF.

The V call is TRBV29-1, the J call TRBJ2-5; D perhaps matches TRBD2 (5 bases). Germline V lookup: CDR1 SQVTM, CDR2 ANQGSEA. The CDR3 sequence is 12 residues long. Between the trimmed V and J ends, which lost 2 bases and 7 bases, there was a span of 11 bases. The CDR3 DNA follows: TGCAGCGTTGAACCCGGTGAGGGGACCCAGTACTTC. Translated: CSVEPGEGTQYF.

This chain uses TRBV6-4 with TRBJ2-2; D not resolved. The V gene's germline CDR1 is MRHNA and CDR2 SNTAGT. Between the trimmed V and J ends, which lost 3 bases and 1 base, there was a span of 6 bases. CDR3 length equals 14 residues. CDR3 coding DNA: TGTGCCAGCAGTGAGGTTGGGAACACCGGGGAGCTGTTTTTT. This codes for CASSEVGNTGELFF.

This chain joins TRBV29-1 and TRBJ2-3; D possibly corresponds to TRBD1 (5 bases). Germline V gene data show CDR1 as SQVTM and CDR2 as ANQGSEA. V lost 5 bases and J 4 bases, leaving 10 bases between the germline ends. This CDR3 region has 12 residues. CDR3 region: CSVSQGADTQYF. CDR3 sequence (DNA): TGCAGCGTTAGCCAGGGCGCAGATACGCAGTATTTT.

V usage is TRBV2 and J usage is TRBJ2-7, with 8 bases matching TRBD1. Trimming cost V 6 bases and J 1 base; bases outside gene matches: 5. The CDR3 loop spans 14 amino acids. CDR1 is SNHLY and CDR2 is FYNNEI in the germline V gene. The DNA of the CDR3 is TGTGCCAGCAGGGGACAGGTACTATCCTACGAGCAGTACTTC. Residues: CASRGQVLSYEQYF.

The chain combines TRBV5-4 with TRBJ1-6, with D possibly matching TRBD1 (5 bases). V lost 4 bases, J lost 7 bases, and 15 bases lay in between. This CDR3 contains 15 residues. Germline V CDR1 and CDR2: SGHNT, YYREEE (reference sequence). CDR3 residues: CASSPGQGGNSPLHF. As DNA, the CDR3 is TGTGCCAGCAGCCCCGGGCAGGGAGGCAATTCACCCCTCCACTTT.

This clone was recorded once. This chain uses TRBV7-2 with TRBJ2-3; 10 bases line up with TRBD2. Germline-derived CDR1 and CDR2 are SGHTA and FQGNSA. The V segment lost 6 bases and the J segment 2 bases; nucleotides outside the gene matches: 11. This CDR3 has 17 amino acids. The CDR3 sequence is CASSHRLAGLLTDTQYF. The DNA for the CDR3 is TGTGCCAGCAGTCACAGACTAGCGGGTTTACTCACAGATACGCAGTATTTT.

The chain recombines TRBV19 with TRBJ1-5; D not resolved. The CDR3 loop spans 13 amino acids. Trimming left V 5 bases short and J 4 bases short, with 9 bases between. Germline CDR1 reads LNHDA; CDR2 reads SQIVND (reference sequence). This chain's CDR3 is CASSWPGNQPQHF. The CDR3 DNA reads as TGTGCCAGTAGTTGGCCGGGGAATCAGCCCCAGCATTTT. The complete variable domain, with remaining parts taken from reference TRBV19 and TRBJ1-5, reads DGGITQSPKYLFRKEGQNVTLSCEQNLNHDAMYWYRQDPGQGLRLIYYSQIVNDFQKGDIAEGYSVSREKKESFPLTVTSAQKNPTAFYLCASSWPGNQPQHFGDGTRLSIL.

The CDR3 is CASSVPDRGYGVCLVEYF. As DNA, the CDR3 is TGTGCCAGCAGCGTACCGGACAGGGGGTATGGCGTCTGTCTTGTGGAGTACTTC. The V call is TRBV9, the J call TRBJ2-7; 10 nucleotides line up with TRBD1. With 1 base clipped from V and 11 bases from J, the junction kept 21 bases outside the gene matches. This CDR3 has 18 amino acids. The germline CDR1 and CDR2 sequences are SGDLS and YYNGEE.

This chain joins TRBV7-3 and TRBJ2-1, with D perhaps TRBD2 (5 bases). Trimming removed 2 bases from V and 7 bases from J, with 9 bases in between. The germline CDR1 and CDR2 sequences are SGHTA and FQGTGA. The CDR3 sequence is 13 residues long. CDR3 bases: TGTGCCAGCAGCTTATCACTAGGTAATGAGCAGTTCTTC. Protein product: CASSLSLGNEQFF.

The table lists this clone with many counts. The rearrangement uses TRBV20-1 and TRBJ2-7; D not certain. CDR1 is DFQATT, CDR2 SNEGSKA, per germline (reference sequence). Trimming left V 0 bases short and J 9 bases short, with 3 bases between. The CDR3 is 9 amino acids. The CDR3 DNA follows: TGCAGTGCTAGAGAGATGCAGTACTTC. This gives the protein CSAREMQYF.